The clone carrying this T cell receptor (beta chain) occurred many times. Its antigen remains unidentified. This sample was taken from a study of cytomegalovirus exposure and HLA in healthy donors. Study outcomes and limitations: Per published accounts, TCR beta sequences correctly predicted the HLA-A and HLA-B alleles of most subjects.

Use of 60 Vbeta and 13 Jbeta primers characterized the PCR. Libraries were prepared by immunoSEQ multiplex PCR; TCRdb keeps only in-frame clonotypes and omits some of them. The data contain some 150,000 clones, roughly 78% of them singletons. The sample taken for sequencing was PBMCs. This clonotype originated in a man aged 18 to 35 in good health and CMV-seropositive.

The CDR3: CASSGTSGGTDTQYF. The CDR3, as DNA: TGTGCCAGCAGTGGGACTAGCGGAGGCACAGATACGCAGTATTTT. The chain links TRBV6-4 to TRBJ2-3; TRBD2 matches at 10 bases. The trim removed 4 bases at V and 1 base at J, leaving 2 bases unmatched. The CDR3 contains 15 residues. Looked up from germline, CDR1 is MRHNA and CDR2 is SNTAGT.